Presented here are 20 T cell receptor beta chains from one specimen sequenced in a study of blood T cell repertoires in COVID-19. This table comes from immunoSEQ multiplex PCR, and its TCRdb copy is limited to in-frame clones, with some not included. The sample carries about 180,000 clones, about 83% recorded once. The sample taken for sequencing was peripheral blood. All receptors derive from a woman in her 70s with COVID-19, enrolled during active disease.

Details on this clone: The junction departs from the called germline gene at one end, perhaps through a read error. The V gene is TRBV3-1 (or the pseudogene TRBV3-2), the J gene TRBJ2-7; D is possibly TRBD2 (5 bases). CDR1 is LGHDT, CDR2 YNNKEL, per germline (reference sequence). CDR3 size: 14 residues. The CDR3 loop is CASSSDLAPGGFIF. Here the CDR3 DNA reads TGTGCCAGCAGCTCTGACTTGGCGCCCGGAGGATTTATCTTC.

The J gene is TRBJ1-2, the V gene TRBV9, with D tentatively TRBD1 (6 bases). This CDR3 is 13 amino acids long. The V and J ends lost 4 bases and 5 bases respectively, with 12 bases between them. CDR1 SGDLS and CDR2 YYNGEE come from the germline V gene. The CDR3, as DNA: TGTGCCAGCAGCAAAGGACAGCTTTATGGCTACACCTTC. It translates to CASSKGQLYGYTF.

The chain couples TRBV6-6 to TRBJ1-6; D remains ambiguous. The germline gives CDR1 MNHNY, CDR2 SVGAGI (reference sequence). There are 16 residues in the CDR3. Trimming removed 4 bases at V and 0 bases at J, with 10 bases between. Here the CDR3 DNA reads TGTGCCAGCAGTTCTGCGGGAAGCTCCTATAATTCACCCCTCCACTTT. Amino acid sequence: CASSSAGSSYNSPLHF.

This sequence joins TRBV5-5 and TRBJ1-5; possibly TRBD1 for D (5 bases). The length of the CDR3 is 15 residues. Trimming took 2 bases from V and 1 from J, leaving 10 bases between them. The germline CDR1 and CDR2 sequences are SGHKS and YYEKEE (reference sequence). CDR3 bases: TGTGCCAGCAGCTTCGGGGGTGTGAGCAATCAGCCCCAGCATTTT. It encodes CASSFGGVSNQPQHF.

This rearrangement joins TRBV18 to TRBJ2-2; D is perhaps TRBD1 (6 bases). The CDR3 runs 15 residues. Germline CDR1 KGHSH, CDR2 LQKENI. Trimming removed 2 bases from V and 5 bases from J, with 12 bases in between. This CDR3 is CASSPLGAQTGELFF. The CDR3 nucleotides read TGTGCCAGCTCACCATTGGGGGCGCAAACCGGGGAGCTGTTTTTT.

Notes on this clone: A read error may produce the germline difference seen at one junction end. The V call is TRBV5-6, the J call TRBJ1-1, with D perhaps matching TRBD1 (6 bases). CDR1 is SGHDT and CDR2 is YYEEEE in the germline V gene. This CDR3 is 14 amino acids long. CDR3 amino acids: CVSSLEGGRTEAFF. In DNA form, the CDR3 reads TGTGTCAGCAGCTTGGAGGGGGGGAGAACTGAAGCTTTCTTT.

The chain combines TRBV29-1 with TRBJ1-1, with D unresolved. The V end was cut by 7 bases, the J end by 10 bases, with 13 bases between. This CDR3 is built from 10 residues. The V gene's germline CDR1 is SQVTM and CDR2 ANQGSEA. The CDR3 DNA sequence: TGCAGCGCGGGATCCCCCGGAGCTTTCTTT. Translating gives CSAGSPGAFF.

This clone was observed a few times. This chain connects TRBV30 to TRBJ1-4; no reliable D call. Germline CDR1 GTSNPN, CDR2 SVGIG (reference sequence). Trimming took off 0 bases at V and 5 bases at J, with 10 bases between the two ends. This CDR3 contains 14 residues. CDR3 region: CAWSVRRRNEKLFF. In nucleotides, the CDR3 is TGTGCCTGGAGTGTACGACGGAGGAATGAAAAACTGTTTTTT.

The J gene is TRBJ2-1, the V gene TRBV6-1; D remains ambiguous. In germline, CDR1 is MNHNS, CDR2 SASEGT. Trimming removed 3 bases at V and 0 bases at J, with 9 bases between. The CDR3 spans 15 residues. In DNA form, the CDR3 reads TGTGCCAGCAGTGAGAAGGCGGTCTCCTACAATGAGCAGTTCTTC. It yields the protein CASSEKAVSYNEQFF.

The gene calls are TRBV4-1 and TRBJ2-1; weak D call: TRBD2 (6 bases). The germline V gene encodes CDR1 MGHRA and CDR2 YSYEKL. Between the trimmed V and J ends, which lost 2 bases and 7 bases, there was a span of 18 bases. This CDR3 has 16 amino acids. The CDR3 reads CASSQYSGPMLNEQFF. The CDR3 DNA reads TGCGCCAGCAGCCAATATAGCGGTCCGATGTTGAATGAGCAGTTCTTC.

This chain joins TRBV5-1 and TRBJ1-3; D is unclear. Germline assignment: CDR1 SGHRS and CDR2 YFSETQ. Trimming shortened V by 1 base and J by 8 bases, and 19 bases separated the two germline ends. The CDR3 extends over 16 amino acids. The CDR3, as DNA: TGCGCCAGCAGCTTGTATTCGGACGGCGTCGGGGACACCATATATTTT. It codes for CASSLYSDGVGDTIYF.

This rearrangement joins TRBV6-5 to TRBJ1-2, with no clear D. The CDR3 contains 12 residues. Per germline, CDR1 MNHEY and CDR2 SVGAGI. Trimming removed 7 bases at V and 0 bases at J, with 6 bases between. The CDR3 sequence: CASKPSNYGYTF. CDR3 nucleotide sequence: TGTGCCAGCAAGCCCTCTAACTATGGCTACACCTTC.

V gene TRBV5-1 combines with J gene TRBJ1-2; TRBD1 is a possible D gene (5 bases). The CDR3 runs to 13 residues. Looked up from germline, CDR1 is SGHRS and CDR2 is YFSETQ. Trimming removed 2 bases at V and 3 bases at J, with 8 bases between. The CDR3: CASSFEGDYGYTF. For the CDR3, the DNA is TGCGCCAGCAGCTTTGAAGGGGACTATGGCTACACCTTC. The full variable domain, with the rest looked up from reference TRBV5-1 and TRBJ1-2, is KAGVTQTPRYLIKTRGQQVTLSCSPISGHRSVSWYQQTPGQGLQFLFEYFSETQRNKGNFPGRFSGRQFSNSRSEMNVSTLELGDSALYLCASSFEGDYGYTFGSGTRLTVV.

The V call is TRBV15, the J call TRBJ1-3; TRBD1 agrees at 7 bases. The V gene end was trimmed by 0 bases and the J gene end by 0 bases; junction bases not matched to a gene: 2. The CDR3 contains 16 residues. The germline V gene encodes CDR1 LNHNV and CDR2 YYDKDF (reference sequence). The CDR3 DNA reads TGTGCCACCAGCAGAGATCGGGACAGCTCTGGAAACACCATATATTTT. Its translation is CATSRDRDSSGNTIYF.

The chain is built from TRBV27 and TRBJ2-7; perhaps TRBD1 as D (6 bases). Trimming took 4 bases from V and 2 from J, leaving 15 bases between them. CDR1 and CDR2 (germline): MNHEY, SMNVEV (reference sequence). This CDR3 contains 15 residues. CDR3 bases: TGTGCCAGCAGTTCTTGGACAGAAGGCACCTACGAGCAGTACTTC. Encoded protein: CASSSWTEGTYEQYF.

The chain carries TRBV13 and TRBJ1-2; unclear D gene. The V and J ends lost 0 bases and 4 bases respectively, with 12 bases between them. CDR1 and CDR2 from the germline V gene are PRHDT and FYEKMQ (reference sequence). The CDR3 extends over 15 amino acids. The CDR3 DNA follows: TGTGCCAGCAGCTTAGGCGCGGGATACCTCTATGGCTACACCTTC. It codes for CASSLGAGYLYGYTF.

This clone was detected only once. The gene calls are TRBV27 and TRBJ2-1; 16 nucleotides line up with TRBD2. V was clipped by 5 bases and J by 9 bases; unmatched bases: 4. CDR1 MNHEY and CDR2 SMNVEV come from the germline V gene (reference sequence). The CDR3 extends over 15 amino acids. As DNA, the CDR3 is TGTGCCAGCAGTCTGGGACTAGCGGGAGGGGGTGAGCAGTTCTTC. This encodes CASSLGLAGGGEQFF.

There are a few counts of this clone. The chain recombines TRBV19 with TRBJ1-1; D is undetermined. Germline lookup yields CDR1 LNHDA and CDR2 SQIVND (reference sequence). The germline V and J ends were trimmed by 8 bases and 1 base, with 11 bases remaining between them. The CDR3 is made up of 13 amino acids. CDR3: CASSYNQNTEAFF. CDR3 in DNA: TGTGCCAGTTCCTATAACCAGAACACTGAAGCTTTCTTT.

Concerning this clone: Distinct nucleotide sequences in the sample also encode this CDR3. The chain links TRBV28 to TRBJ2-5, with a possible D match to TRBD1 (6 bases). V gave up 11 bases and J gave up 9 bases, with 28 bases separating them. This CDR3 comprises 15 residues. Germline V gene data show CDR1 as MDHEN and CDR2 as SYDVKM. Written as DNA, the CDR3 is TGTGCCGCCGTTAGCACAGGGTCCCAAAAGTTGGCCCAGTACTTC. Its protein is CAAVSTGSQKLAQYF.

This clone was found once. This chain connects TRBV19 to TRBJ2-2; 7 bases fit TRBD1. J lost 7 bases, V lost 7 bases, and 9 bases had no gene match. From germline, CDR1 is LNHDA and CDR2 SQIVND (reference sequence). CDR3 length: 14 residues. In DNA form, the CDR3 reads TGTGCCAGTACCGTAACAGGGGTCCTCGGGGAGCTGTTTTTT. Translation gives CASTVTGVLGELFF.